The 31 T cell receptor beta chains in this list originate from one sample, sequenced in a study of control samples from healthy donors and cancer patients. The method was immunoSEQ multiplex PCR; TCRdb's version includes in-frame clones alone and lacks a portion of them. The sample has about 57,000 clones, 85% to 95% seen once. The sample consisted of PBMCs. Receptors were obtained from a man aged 25 to 40 with colorectal cancer.

The chain carries TRBV9 and TRBJ1-5; the D is unclear. This CDR3 comprises 16 residues. The V end was cut by 0 bases, the J end by 0 bases, with 10 bases between. CDR1 and CDR2 (germline): SGDLS, YYNGEE. CDR3 amino acids: CASSVGGQDSNQPQHF. CDR3 DNA sequence: TGTGCCAGCAGCGTAGGAGGGCAAGATAGCAATCAGCCCCAGCATTTT.

This sequence joins TRBV7-9 and TRBJ2-7; D remains unclear. The germline CDR1 and CDR2 sequences are SEHNR and FQNEAQ (reference sequence). V was clipped by 4 bases and J by 4 bases, with 11 bases between them. The CDR3 sequence is 13 residues long. CDR3 sequence reads: CASSSHSFYEQYF. The CDR3 DNA sequence: TGTGCCAGCAGCTCCCACAGTTTTTACGAGCAGTACTTC. Drawing the rest from reference TRBV7-9 and TRBJ2-7, the complete variable domain is DTGVSQNPRHKITKRGQNVTFRCDPISEHNRLYWYRQTLGQGPEFLTYFQNEAQLEKSRLLSDRFSAERPKGSFSTLEIQRTEQGDSAMYLCASSSHSFYEQYFGPGTRLTVT.

The rearrangement uses TRBV19 and TRBJ1-2; D call uncertain. Germline V gene lookup returns CDR1 LNHDA and CDR2 SQIVND (reference sequence). CDR3 length: 14 amino acids. V lost 3 bases, J lost 0 bases, and 8 bases lay in between. The CDR3 loop is CASSMKGANYGYTF. The CDR3 DNA follows: TGTGCCAGTAGTATGAAGGGAGCTAACTATGGCTACACCTTC.

The chain couples TRBV11-2 to TRBJ1-1; D not resolved. Germline V gene data show CDR1 as SGHAT and CDR2 as FQNNGV. This CDR3 contains 18 residues. V was clipped by 4 bases and J by 1 base, with 22 bases between them. CDR3 in amino acids: CASSSSPWLRERNTEAFF. DNA for the CDR3: TGTGCCAGCAGCTCATCCCCCTGGCTAAGGGAGAGGAACACTGAAGCTTTCTTT.

CDR3 sequence: CATSRDRAGGPGDTQYF. The CDR3 nucleotides read TGTGCCACCAGCAGAGACAGGGCGGGGGGGCCTGGAGATACGCAGTATTTT. This chain uses TRBV15 with TRBJ2-3; 9 nucleotides align to TRBD2. V was clipped by 0 bases and J by 5 bases; unmatched bases: 9. The CDR3 extends over 17 amino acids. CDR1 and CDR2 (germline): LNHNV, YYDKDF (reference sequence).

The J gene is TRBJ1-5, the V gene TRBV27; 9 bases map to TRBD1. With 3 bases clipped from V and 9 bases from J, the junction kept 6 bases outside the gene matches. Germline V CDR1 and CDR2: MNHEY, SMNVEV (reference sequence). CDR3 length: 14 amino acids. DNA for the CDR3: TGTGCCAGCAGTTTCCGGGACAGGGATGGGCCCCAGCATTTT. It translates to CASSFRDRDGPQHF.

The rearrangement uses TRBV3-1 (or the pseudogene TRBV3-2) and TRBJ1-1; D is unclear. There are 13 residues in the CDR3. The germline CDR1 and CDR2 sequences are LGHDT and YNNKEL (reference sequence). The germline V and J ends were trimmed by 6 bases and 3 bases, with 11 bases remaining between them. Here the CDR3 DNA reads TGTGCCAGCAGTCGCAGTAGGGACACTGAAGCTTTCTTT. Its protein product is CASSRSRDTEAFF.

This CDR3 reads CASSMARAAPTSNQPQHF. For the CDR3, the DNA is TGTGCCAGTAGTATGGCTCGGGCAGCTCCCACTAGCAATCAGCCCCAGCATTTT. This chain links TRBV19 with TRBJ1-5; D gene uncertain. Germline values: CDR1 LNHDA, CDR2 SQIVND (reference sequence). V shed 3 bases and J shed 0 bases, with 18 bases lying between them. This CDR3 region has 18 residues. Together with reference TRBV19 and TRBJ1-5, the CDR3 gives the full variable domain: DGGITQSPKYLFRKEGQNVTLSCEQNLNHDAMYWYRQDPGQGLRLIYYSQIVNDFQKGDIAEGYSVSREKKESFPLTVTSAQKNPTAFYLCASSMARAAPTSNQPQHFGDGTRLSIL.

The chain carries TRBV5-4 and TRBJ2-1; D may be TRBD1 or TRBD2 (6 bases each). Germline-derived CDR1 and CDR2 are SGHNT and YYREEE (reference sequence). The CDR3 has 17 amino acids. Trimming removed 0 bases at V and 5 bases at J, with 18 bases between. The CDR3 DNA reads as TGTGCCAGCAGCTTGGGTCAAGGGGGGTTGCTGGACAATGAGCAGTTCTTC. Protein product: CASSLGQGGLLDNEQFF.

This sequence joins TRBV6-2 or TRBV6-3 and TRBJ2-3; D possibly corresponds to TRBD2 (7 bases). V was cut by 4 bases and J by 3 bases, with 14 bases left in between. The CDR3 loop spans 15 amino acids. CDR1 and CDR2 (germline): MNHEY, SVGEGT. CDR3 region: CASSWVGGRTDTQYF. The CDR3 DNA follows: TGTGCCAGCAGTTGGGTCGGGGGGCGAACAGATACGCAGTATTTT.

The V call is TRBV7-2, the J call TRBJ2-7; 10 bases are a match to TRBD2. This CDR3 has 19 amino acids. The V gene's germline CDR1 is SGHTA and CDR2 FQGNSA. The V and J ends lost 5 bases and 4 bases, in that order; junction bases with no gene match: 20. CDR3: CASSPRPGLAGVATYEQYF. The CDR3 DNA reads TGTGCCAGCAGCCCTAGGCCCGGGCTAGCGGGGGTAGCCACGTACGAGCAGTACTTC. Filled out from reference TRBV7-2 and TRBJ2-7, the complete variable domain reads GAGVSQSPSNKVTEKGKDVELRCDPISGHTALYWYRQSLGQGLEFLIYFQGNSAPDKSGLPSDRFSAERTGGSVSTLTIQRTQQEDSAVYLCASSPRPGLAGVATYEQYFGPGTRLTVT.

The chain is built from TRBV7-2 and TRBJ2-1; D gene unclear. This CDR3 comprises 16 residues. In germline, CDR1 is SGHTA, CDR2 FQGNSA. Trimming took 4 bases from V and 4 from J, leaving 17 bases between them. The CDR3 region has the DNA TGTGCCAGCAGCTCCCGACGGGCTAGTATTTACAATGAGCAGTTCTTC. It encodes CASSSRRASIYNEQFF.

The chain combines TRBV19 with TRBJ2-1; D gene unclear. Germline V gene lookup returns CDR1 LNHDA and CDR2 SQIVND (reference sequence). V lost 4 bases to trimming and J lost 1 base, with 14 bases between them. This CDR3 region has 16 residues. The CDR3 coding sequence is TGTGCCAGTAGTACTAATCTAGGAGTGTCCTACAATGAGCAGTTCTTC. Translating it yields CASSTNLGVSYNEQFF.

CDR3 nucleotide sequence: TGTGCCAGTAGTACAGGGATGGATACTGAAGCTTTCTTT. It is translated as CASSTGMDTEAFF. This rearrangement joins TRBV19 to TRBJ1-1; D may be TRBD1 (5 bases). This CDR3 region has 13 residues. CDR1 is LNHDA and CDR2 is SQIVND in the germline V gene (reference sequence). V lost 4 bases, J lost 5 bases, and 11 bases lay in between.

The chain uses TRBV19 and TRBJ2-1, with TRBD2 identical over 14 bases. Germline V gives CDR1 LNHDA, CDR2 SQIVND (reference sequence). The V segment lost 5 bases and the J segment 7 bases; nucleotides outside the gene matches: 10. There are 17 residues in the CDR3. CDR3 nucleotide sequence: TGTGCCAGTAGTCCGCCGACTAGCGGGGGGGCAGGTAATGAGCAGTTCTTC. Its protein product is CASSPPTSGGAGNEQFF.

This clone has a handful of counts. The rearrangement links TRBV2 to TRBJ1-5; 9 bases fit TRBD1. The CDR3 length is 15 residues. V dropped 6 bases and J dropped 7; count of bases not matched to a gene: 10. The germline V gene encodes CDR1 SNHLY and CDR2 FYNNEI. CDR3 sequence reads: CASRPGQGFLQPQHF. CDR3 nucleotide sequence: TGTGCCAGCAGGCCGGGACAGGGATTCCTACAGCCCCAGCATTTT.

The CDR3 protein is CASSPDLSNTEAFF. CDR3 nucleotides: TGCGCCAGCAGCCCTGACCTATCCAACACTGAAGCTTTCTTT. V gene TRBV4-3 combines with J gene TRBJ1-1; D ambiguous. Germline V CDR1 and CDR2: LGHNA, YSLEER. The CDR3 totals 14 residues. V shed 4 bases and J shed 2 bases, with 11 bases lying between them.

Notes on this clone: At one end, the junction sequence differs from germline, possibly due to a read error. CDR3 DNA sequence: TGTGCCAGTAGTATATCTGCGGGGGCTACAGATATGCAGTATTTT. Translating it yields CASSISAGATDMQYF. V gene TRBV19 combines with J gene TRBJ2-3; TRBD2 is a possible D gene (7 bases). The germline CDR1 and CDR2 sequences are LNHDA and SQIVND (reference sequence). This CDR3 has 15 amino acids.

This chain joins TRBV6-5 and TRBJ1-2; TRBD1 matches at 7 bases. The length of the CDR3 is 15 residues. CDR1 and CDR2 (germline): MNHEY, SVGAGI. Losses at the gene ends were 6 bases for V and 2 bases for J; bases not matched to a gene: 9. The CDR3 DNA is TGTGCCAGCAGCCAGGGGACAGCCATAAACTATGGCTACACCTTC. Translated, it gives CASSQGTAINYGYTF.

The CDR3 DNA sequence: TGTGCCAGCAGCGCTAGAAACAATCAGCCCCAGCATTTT. Translated: CASSARNNQPQHF. J is TRBJ1-5 and V is TRBV5-6, with unresolved D. The ends were cut back, 4 bases at V and 3 bases at J, with 8 bases in the middle. Germline loops: CDR1 SGHDT, CDR2 YYEEEE. The CDR3 extends over 13 amino acids.

V is TRBV6-5 and J is TRBJ2-7, with 7 nucleotides matching TRBD1. J gave up 5 bases and V 3 bases, and 4 bases lay outside the gene matches. CDR3 length: 13 amino acids. Germline V gene sequence: CDR1 MNHEY, CDR2 SVGAGI. In DNA form, the CDR3 reads TGTGCCAGCAGTTATGAGACAGGGAACGAGCAGTACTTC. Translation gives CASSYETGNEQYF.

This clone was found once. The V call is TRBV19, the J call TRBJ2-7, with no clear D. Germline CDR1 reads LNHDA; CDR2 reads SQIVND (reference sequence). This CDR3 is built from 10 residues. With 10 bases removed from V and 2 bases from J, the gap between germline ends came to 6 bases. CDR3: CAILPYEQYF. The DNA for the CDR3 is TGTGCCATTTTACCCTACGAGCAGTACTTC.

The chain uses TRBV7-8 and TRBJ1-5; tentative D call: TRBD1 (6 bases). In germline, CDR1 is SGHVS, CDR2 FQNEAQ. The V and J ends lost 4 bases and 5 bases respectively, with 18 bases between them. The CDR3 contains 16 residues. In DNA, the CDR3 is TGTGCCAGCAGCTCAGTTTGCGGGGGCGCGGATCAGCCCCAGCATTTT. Its translation: CASSSVCGGADQPQHF.

This sequence joins TRBV3-1 (or the pseudogene TRBV3-2) and TRBJ2-3, with TRBD2 matching over 7 bases. V lost 7 bases to trimming and J lost 3 bases; unmatched junction nucleotides: 7. Germline V gene lookup returns CDR1 LGHDT and CDR2 YNNKEL (reference sequence). This CDR3 contains 14 residues. The CDR3 bases are TGTGCCAGCACCCGGCTCGGGGGGACAGATACGCAGTATTTT. It translates to CASTRLGGTDTQYF.

The chain employs TRBV11-2 and TRBJ1-2; unclear D gene. CDR1 and CDR2 from the germline V gene are SGHAT and FQNNGV. This CDR3 contains 14 residues. V shed 1 base and J shed 4 bases, with 10 bases lying between them. CDR3 bases: TGTGCCAGCAGCTTAGCCCGGGTGGCCTATGGCTACACCTTC. Translation: CASSLARVAYGYTF.

The CDR3 nucleotides are TGTGCCAGCAGTTACACGTGGAATCAGCCCCAGCATTTT. Residues: CASSYTWNQPQHF. This chain links TRBV6-5 with TRBJ1-5; no firm D call. V dropped 2 bases and J dropped 4 bases, with 6 bases sitting between them. The length of the CDR3 is 13 residues. Germline CDR1 reads MNHEY; CDR2 reads SVGAGI.

As for this clone: One end of the junction varies from germline; a read error may be responsible. This rearrangement joins TRBV6-5 to TRBJ1-1; D may be TRBD1 (6 bases). Germline CDR1 is MNHEY and CDR2 is SVGAGI. The CDR3 has 12 amino acids. CDR3 protein: CATGEGNAEAFF. The CDR3 coding sequence is TGTGCCACAGGGGAGGGGAACGCTGAAGCTTTCTTT.

This chain links TRBV7-2 with TRBJ2-5; perhaps D is TRBD1 or TRBD2 (6 bases each). The CDR3 totals 16 residues. The germline V and J ends were trimmed by 1 base and 5 bases, with 17 bases remaining between them. CDR1 is SGHTA and CDR2 is FQGNSA in the germline V gene. The CDR3 nucleotides read TGTGCCAGCAGCTTAGGGAGGTGGGGGGCTCGGGAGACCCAGTACTTC. This translates into CASSLGRWGARETQYF.

The chain is built from TRBV10-1 and TRBJ2-1; 9 nucleotides align to TRBD2. Trimming removed 5 bases from V and 4 bases from J; junction bases left unmatched: 6. The CDR3 consists of 15 residues. From germline, CDR1 is WNHNN and CDR2 SYGVQD (reference sequence). The CDR3 here is CASSQTSGPYNEQFF. The CDR3 DNA reads as TGCGCCAGCAGTCAGACTAGCGGTCCATACAATGAGCAGTTCTTC.

This rearrangement joins TRBV6-1 to TRBJ2-1; D is unresolved. With 0 bases removed from V and 2 bases from J, the gap between germline ends came to 8 bases. The CDR3 is made up of 15 amino acids. Germline assignment: CDR1 MNHNS and CDR2 SASEGT. This chain's CDR3 is CASSEAWDPYNEQFF. For the CDR3, the DNA is TGTGCCAGCAGTGAAGCATGGGATCCCTACAATGAGCAGTTCTTC.

The chain uses TRBV9 and TRBJ2-5; D ambiguous. Germline CDR1 and CDR2: SGDLS and YYNGEE. V was trimmed by 0 bases and J by 0 bases, leaving 9 bases between them. This CDR3 region has 15 residues. The CDR3 spells CASSVATSYQETQYF. The CDR3, as DNA: TGTGCCAGCAGCGTAGCTACGTCTTACCAAGAGACCCAGTACTTC.